A selection of T cell receptor beta chains follows, all from one sample in a study of spatial heterogeneity in lung cancer. MiXCR, run by TCRdb on the 5' RACE reads, gives a single entry per CDR3 protein. The sample carries roughly 80,000 distinct CDR3 sequences, 8% recorded once. The material sequenced was PBMCs, taken at surgery. These receptors were obtained from a male donor with early-stage non-small cell lung cancer. Each CDR3 is given with its conserved first and last residue. The D gene is left open where the match is weak. The size entry is marked missing in some rows and otherwise reads once, few, many or a size class.

TRBD1	many	TRBV29-1	TRBJ2-5	CSVRMTGPETQYF	TGCAGCGTTCGGATGACAGGGCCAGAGACCCAGTACTTC
TRBD1	.	TRBV3-1	TRBJ1-6	CVSSHGLRGDNSPLHF	TGTGTCAGCAGCCATGGCCTCAGGGGGGATAATTCACCCCTCCACTTT
TRBD2	many	TRBV10-2	TRBJ2-2	CASSVGTSPTGELFF	TGCGCCAGCAGCGTCGGGACTAGTCCCACCGGGGAGCTGTTTTTT
.	.	TRBV15	TRBJ1-2	CATSRDRTEDGYTF	TGTGCCACCAGCAGAGACCGGACAGAAGATGGCTACACCTTC
TRBD2	.	TRBV27	TRBJ2-3	CASSFASGGIDTQYF	TGTGCCAGCAGTTTCGCTAGCGGGGGTATAGATACGCAGTATTTT
.	many	TRBV7-2	TRBJ2-1	CASSSGIYNEQFF	TGTGCCAGCAGCTCAGGGATTTACAATGAGCAGTTCTTC
TRBD1	many	TRBV12-3/TRBV12-4	TRBJ1-3	CASSLTGQGTSAEYF	TGTGCCAGCAGTTTAACCGGACAGGGGACGTCTGCGGAATATTTT
.	many	TRBV7-9	TRBJ1-5	CASSFEGDQPQHF	TGTGCCAGCAGCTTTGAAGGGGATCAGCCCCAGCATTTT
.	.	TRBV7-9	TRBJ2-3	CASRRSGSDTQYF	TGTGCCAGCAGACGGAGCGGGTCAGATACGCAGTATTTT
TRBD2	many	TRBV2	TRBJ2-7	CASSTGRQRGEQYF	TGTGCCAGCAGCACCGGGAGACAGCGGGGTGAGCAGTACTTC
.	.	TRBV5-1	TRBJ2-3	CASSLAKESDTQYF	TGCGCCAGCAGCTTGGCAAAAGAATCAGATACGCAGTATTTT
TRBD1	few	TRBV7-2	TRBJ2-2	CASSLGTGYTGELFF	TGTGCCAGCAGCTTAGGGACAGGGTACACCGGGGAGCTGTTTTTT
.	many	TRBV3-1	TRBJ2-7	CASSQGGGDSYEQYF	TGTGCCAGCAGCCAAGGTGGTGGCGACTCCTACGAGCAGTACTTC
TRBD1	many	TRBV7-9	TRBJ1-2	CASSKIGQGTVNTF	TGTGCCAGCAGCAAAATTGGACAGGGCACGGTTAACACCTTC
.	many	TRBV23-1	TRBJ2-7	CASSARSRRTYEQYF	TGCGCCAGCAGCGCCAGGTCTCGCCGTACCTACGAGCAGTACTTC
.	few	TRBV4-1	TRBJ2-7	CASSQPLAVEQYF	TGCGCCAGCAGCCAACCTCTCGCGGTCGAGCAGTACTTC
TRBD2	many	TRBV5-1	TRBJ2-1	CATRTSANNEQFF	TGCGCCACCAGGACTAGTGCTAACAATGAGCAGTTCTTC
TRBD1	few	TRBV12-3/TRBV12-4	TRBJ2-7	CASSLTGALEYF	TGTGCCAGCAGTCTGACAGGGGCCCTGGAGTACTTC
.	many	TRBV12-3/TRBV12-4	TRBJ1-5	CASSSGGYSNQPQHF	TGTGCCAGCAGTTCCGGGGGCTATAGCAATCAGCCCCAGCATTTT
.	many	TRBV11-2	TRBJ2-6	CASSLQRRQGLVLTF	TGTGCCAGCAGCCTGCAGCGGAGACAAGGCCTCGTCCTGACTTTC
.	many	TRBV12-3/TRBV12-4	TRBJ1-1	CASSRPMNTEAFF	TGTGCCAGCTCTCGACCCATGAACACTGAAGCTTTCTTT
.	few	TRBV30	TRBJ2-5	CAWSVLLGGTETQYF	TGTGCCTGGAGTGTACTGTTAGGAGGGACGGAGACCCAGTACTTC
.	.	TRBV6-2/TRBV6-3	TRBJ1-2	CASSYSRRHPAGYTF	TGTGCCAGCAGTTACTCCAGGCGGCACCCCGCTGGCTACACCTTC
.	many	TRBV2	TRBJ1-5	CASSEAGRGLNQPQHF	TGTGCCAGCAGTGAAGCAGGGAGGGGGTTGAATCAGCCCCAGCATTTT